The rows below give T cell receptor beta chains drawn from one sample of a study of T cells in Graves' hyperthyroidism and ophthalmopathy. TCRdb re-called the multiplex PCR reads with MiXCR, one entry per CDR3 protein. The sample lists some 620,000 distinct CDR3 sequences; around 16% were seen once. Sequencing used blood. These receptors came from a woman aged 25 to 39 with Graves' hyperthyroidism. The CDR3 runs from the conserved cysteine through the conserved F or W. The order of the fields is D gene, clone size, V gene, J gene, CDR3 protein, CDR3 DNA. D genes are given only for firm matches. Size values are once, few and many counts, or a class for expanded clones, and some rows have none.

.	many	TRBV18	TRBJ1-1	CASSPSKFTEAFF	TGTGCCAGCTCACCATCGAAGTTCACTGAAGCTTTCTTT
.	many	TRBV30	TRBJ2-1	CAWSVRREQFF	TGTGCCTGGAGTGTACGAAGGGAGCAGTTCTTC
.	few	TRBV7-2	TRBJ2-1	CASSPKLRSYNEQFF	TGTGCCAGCAGCCCCAAGTTGCGGTCCTACAATGAGCAGTTCTTC
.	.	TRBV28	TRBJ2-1	CASSLEPGAGNNEQFF	TGTGCCAGCAGTTTAGAGCCAGGGGCAGGAAACAATGAGCAGTTCTTC
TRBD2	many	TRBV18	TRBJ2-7	CASSRGRDEQYF	TGTGCCAGCTCACGAGGGAGGGACGAGCAGTACTTC
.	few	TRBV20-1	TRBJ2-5	CTAWGPVQETQYF	TGCACGGCGTGGGGACCAGTACAAGAGACCCAGTACTTC
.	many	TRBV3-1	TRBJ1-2	CASSQDWRGRGYTF	TGTGCCAGCAGCCAAGATTGGCGCGGGAGGGGCTACACCTTC
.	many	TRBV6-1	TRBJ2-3	CASSRSRGPDTQYF	TGTGCCAGCAGTCGATCCAGGGGACCAGATACGCAGTATTTT
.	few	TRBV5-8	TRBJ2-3	CASSDGLAVDTQYF	TGTGCCAGCAGCGATGGATTAGCTGTAGATACGCAGTATTTT
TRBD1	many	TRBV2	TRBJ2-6	CASETGVGANVLTF	TGTGCCAGCGAGACAGGGGTCGGGGCCAACGTCCTGACTTTC
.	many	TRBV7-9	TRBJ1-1	CASSFPQGRNTEAFF	TGTGCCAGCAGCTTCCCGCAGGGGCGAAACACTGAAGCTTTCTTT
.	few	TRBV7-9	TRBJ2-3	CASSQIGLSGPQYF	TGTGCCAGCAGCCAGATCGGCCTTTCCGGCCCGCAGTATTTT
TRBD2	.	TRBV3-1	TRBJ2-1	CASSPRGGIYEQFF	TGTGCCAGCAGCCCCCGGGGGGGAATCTATGAGCAGTTCTTC
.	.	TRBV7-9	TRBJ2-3	CASSVDSGTSTDTQYF	TGTGCCAGCAGCGTCGACTCCGGGACTAGCACAGATACGCAGTATTTT
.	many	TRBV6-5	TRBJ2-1	CASSYTRNEQFF	TGTGCCAGCAGTTACACACGTAATGAGCAGTTCTTC
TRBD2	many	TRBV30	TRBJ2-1	CAWSNVRGTSGMGEQFF	TGTGCCTGGAGTAACGTACGTGGGACTAGCGGGATGGGTGAGCAGTTCTTC
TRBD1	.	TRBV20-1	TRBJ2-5	CSAGNRGETQYF	TGCAGTGCTGGAAACAGGGGGGAGACCCAGTACTTC
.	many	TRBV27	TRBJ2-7	CASSYQGISYEQYF	TGTGCCAGCAGTTACCAGGGGATCTCCTACGAGCAGTACTTC